This T cell receptor beta chain appears in the sequencing data of a study of blood T cell repertoires in COVID-19. About the research overall: Collection of acute and convalescent COVID-19 samples took place in the United States, Italy and Spain. In each case, the material was cDNA or gDNA derived from T cells, B-cell-depleted T cells, or PBMCs.

Original handling: It was from reference gene primer amplification that nucleated cell counts were estimated. Profiling relied on immunoSEQ multiplex PCR, and the TCRdb table lists in-frame clones only, not all of them. Clonal size and the V and J genes are those of that table, whereas D and trimming came from the DNA. The sample holds approximately 120,000 clones, about 75% seen once. CDR3 length equals 17 residues. The ends lost 4 bases at V and 4 bases at J; junction bases unmatched: 8. Per the germline V gene, CDR1 is SGHTA and CDR2 is FQGNSA. Sequencing used peripheral blood. The sequence came from a man at least 80 years old with acute or convalescent COVID-19. J is TRBJ2-5 and V is TRBV7-2, with 14 bases identical to TRBD2. CDR3 loop: CASSSGLAGAGGETQYF. The DNA for the CDR3 is TGTGCCAGCAGCTCGGGACTAGCGGGGGCAGGCGGAGAGACCCAGTACTTC.